The clone carrying this TCR beta chain was recorded many times. Trimming stripped 0 bases from V and 7 bases from J, with 10 bases between. The CDR3 runs to 13 residues. Looked up from germline, CDR1 is SGHTS and CDR2 is YDEGEE. Amplification of TCR beta CDR3 regions was performed using RNA transcripts as template. A set of HTBI primers served as the primers for a first-round RT-PCR of the TCR CDR3. TCRdb reprocessed the multiplex PCR reads via MiXCR and lists one record per CDR3 protein. The sample carries 650,000 to 750,000 distinct CDR3 sequences, about 14% recorded once. This sample is drawn from a study of T cells in Graves' hyperthyroidism and ophthalmopathy.

This TCR was recovered from a woman under 30 with Graves' hyperthyroidism. Sequencing used blood. The V gene is TRBV5-8, the J gene TRBJ1-2, with a weak D call TRBD1 (6 bases). The CDR3, as DNA: TGTGCCAGCAGCTTGGACAGGGAAGTTGGCTACACCTTC. This codes for CASSLDREVGYTF.